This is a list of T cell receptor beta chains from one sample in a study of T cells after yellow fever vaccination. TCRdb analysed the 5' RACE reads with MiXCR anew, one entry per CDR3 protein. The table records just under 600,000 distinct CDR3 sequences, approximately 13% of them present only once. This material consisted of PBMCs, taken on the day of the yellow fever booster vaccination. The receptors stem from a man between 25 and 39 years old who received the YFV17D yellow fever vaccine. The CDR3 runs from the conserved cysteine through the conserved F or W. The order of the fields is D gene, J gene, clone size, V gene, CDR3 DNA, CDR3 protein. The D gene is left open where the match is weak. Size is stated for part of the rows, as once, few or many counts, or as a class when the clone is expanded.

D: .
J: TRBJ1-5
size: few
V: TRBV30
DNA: TGTGCCCCGGAGACCTGGCAGGTCAATCAGCCCCAGCATTTT
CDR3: CAPETWQVNQPQHF

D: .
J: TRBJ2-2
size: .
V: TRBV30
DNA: TGTGCCTGGAGTGTACCCCCGACGGCCGGGGAGCTGTTTTTT
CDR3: CAWSVPPTAGELFF

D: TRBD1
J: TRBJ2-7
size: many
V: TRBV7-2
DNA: TGTGCCAGCAGCAAGACCGGGACAGGGAGTAGCGAGCAGTACTTC
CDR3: CASSKTGTGSSEQYF

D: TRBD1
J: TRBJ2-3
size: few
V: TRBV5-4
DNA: TGTGCCAGCGGCGGACAGGGGATTGGCACAGATACGCAGTATTTT
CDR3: CASGGQGIGTDTQYF

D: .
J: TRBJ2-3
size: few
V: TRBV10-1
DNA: TGCGCCAGCAGGGCTAAGCGGCGGGGATCAGATACGCAGTATTTT
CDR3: CASRAKRRGSDTQYF

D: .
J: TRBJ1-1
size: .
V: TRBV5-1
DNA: TGCGCCAGCAGCCCTAGTGGAGGGAGGGACACTGAAGCTTTCTTT
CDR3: CASSPSGGRDTEAFF

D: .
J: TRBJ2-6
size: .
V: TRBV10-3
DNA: TGTGCCATCAGTGAGTCGACCGGCCGACCATCTGGGGCCAACGTCCTGACTTTC
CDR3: CAISESTGRPSGANVLTF

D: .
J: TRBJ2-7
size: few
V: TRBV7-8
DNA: TGTGCCAGCAGCTTTTTTCCTAACTACGAGCAGTACTTC
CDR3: CASSFFPNYEQYF

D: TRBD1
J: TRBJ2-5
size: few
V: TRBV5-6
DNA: TGTGCCAGCAGCAACCGATACAGGGGGCCGCGGGGGACCCAGTACTTC
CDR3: CASSNRYRGPRGTQYF

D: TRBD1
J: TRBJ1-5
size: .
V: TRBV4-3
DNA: TGCGCCAGCAGCCAAGAAATCAGGACAGGGACCAATCAGCCCCAGCATTTT
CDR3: CASSQEIRTGTNQPQHF

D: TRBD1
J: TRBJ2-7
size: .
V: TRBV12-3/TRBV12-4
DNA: TGTGCCAGCAGAGGGGGCTTAATCGAGCAGTACTTC
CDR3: CASRGGLIEQYF

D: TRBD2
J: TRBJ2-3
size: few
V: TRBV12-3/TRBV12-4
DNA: TGTGCCAGCAGTTTATTAGCCGGACTAGCCTTGGCAGATACGCAGTATTTT
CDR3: CASSLLAGLALADTQYF

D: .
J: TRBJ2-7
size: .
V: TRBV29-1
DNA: TGCAGCGGGGGAGGGGGCCCCTACGAGCAGTACTTC
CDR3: CSGGGGPYEQYF

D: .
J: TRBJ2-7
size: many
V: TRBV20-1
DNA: TGCAGTGCTGCCTCACTGGGACAGCAGTACTTC
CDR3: CSAASLGQQYF

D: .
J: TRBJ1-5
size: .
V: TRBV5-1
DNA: TGCGCCAGCAGCTTGGGGCTATATAGCAATCAGCCCCAGCATTTT
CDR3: CASSLGLYSNQPQHF

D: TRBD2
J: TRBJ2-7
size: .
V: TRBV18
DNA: TGTGCCAGCTCACCATACCAGCGGGAGGGTTACGAGCAGTACTTC
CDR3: CASSPYQREGYEQYF

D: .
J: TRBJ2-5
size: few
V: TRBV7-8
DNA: TGTGCCATCCAATTCCGGGGGACAATGTACCAAGAGACCCAGTACTTC
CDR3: CAIQFRGTMYQETQYF

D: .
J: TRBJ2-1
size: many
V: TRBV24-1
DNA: TGTGCCACCAGTGCCCCGGGGCCAGGGTCATACAATGAGCAGTTCTTC
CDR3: CATSAPGPGSYNEQFF

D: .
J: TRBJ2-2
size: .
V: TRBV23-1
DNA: TGCGCCAGCAGTCAACCCCCCGAAGGGGAGCTGTTTTTT
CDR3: CASSQPPEGELFF

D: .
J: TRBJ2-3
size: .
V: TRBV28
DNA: TGTGCCAGCAGTTCGAGCGGGTCAGGGGATACGCAGTATTTT
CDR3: CASSSSGSGDTQYF

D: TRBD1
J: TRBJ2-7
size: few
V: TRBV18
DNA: TGTGCCAGCTCACGCGGGACAGGGGTCAGCCTCGTCGAGCAGTACTTC
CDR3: CASSRGTGVSLVEQYF

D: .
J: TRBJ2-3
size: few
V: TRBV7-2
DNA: TGTGCCAGCAGCGCAAGCCGATCAGATACGCAGTATTTT
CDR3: CASSASRSDTQYF

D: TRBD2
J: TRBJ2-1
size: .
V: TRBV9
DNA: TGTGCCAGCAGCGTAGTAGGACTAGCGGGGGACAATGAGCAGTTCTTC
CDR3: CASSVVGLAGDNEQFF

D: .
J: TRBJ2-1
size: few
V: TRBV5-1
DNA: TGCGCCAGCAGCACCCAGTTTTATGAGCAGTTCTTC
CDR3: CASSTQFYEQFF

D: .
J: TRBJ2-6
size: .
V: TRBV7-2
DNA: TGTGCCAGCAGCCGATTCGGGTTGCAGGGTGGCAACGTCCTGACTTTC
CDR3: CASSRFGLQGGNVLTF

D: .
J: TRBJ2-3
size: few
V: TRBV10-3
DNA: TGTGCCATCAGTGAGTCGCGGAGGGATGCGACAGATACGCAGTATTTT
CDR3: CAISESRRDATDTQYF

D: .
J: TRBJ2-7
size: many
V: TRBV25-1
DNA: TGTGCCAGCAGCCTCGGACAAGAGCAGTACTTC
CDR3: CASSLGQEQYF

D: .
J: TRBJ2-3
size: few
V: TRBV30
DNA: TGTGCCTGGAGAGCCGCGGGCTTGAATACGCAGTATTTT
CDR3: CAWRAAGLNTQYF

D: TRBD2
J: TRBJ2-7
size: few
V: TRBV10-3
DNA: TGTGCCACCCAGCGGGGGCCGTCGCAGTACTTC
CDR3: CATQRGPSQYF

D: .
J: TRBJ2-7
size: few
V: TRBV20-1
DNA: TGCAGTGCTAGTTCAGGGGTGGTCTCCTACGAGCAGTACTTC
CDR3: CSASSGVVSYEQYF

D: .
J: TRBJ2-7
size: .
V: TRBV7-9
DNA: TGTGCCAGCAGCTTAGGGGCCCAGCAGTACTTC
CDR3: CASSLGAQQYF